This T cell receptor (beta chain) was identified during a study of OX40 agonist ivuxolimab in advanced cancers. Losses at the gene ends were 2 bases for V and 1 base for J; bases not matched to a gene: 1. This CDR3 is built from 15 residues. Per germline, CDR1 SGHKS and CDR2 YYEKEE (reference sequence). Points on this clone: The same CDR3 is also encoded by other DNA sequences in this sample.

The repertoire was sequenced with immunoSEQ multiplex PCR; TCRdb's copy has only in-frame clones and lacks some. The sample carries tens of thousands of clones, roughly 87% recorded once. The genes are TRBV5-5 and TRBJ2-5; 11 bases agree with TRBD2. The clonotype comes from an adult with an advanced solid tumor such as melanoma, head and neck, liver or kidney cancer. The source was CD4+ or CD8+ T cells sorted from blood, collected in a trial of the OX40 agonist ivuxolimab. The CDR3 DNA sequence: TGTGCCAGCAGCTTAACTAGCGGGGGCCAAGAGACCCAGTACTTC. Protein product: CASSLTSGGQETQYF. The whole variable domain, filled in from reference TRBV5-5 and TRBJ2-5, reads DAGVTQSPTHLIKTRGQQVTLRCSPISGHKSVSWYQQVLGQGPQFIFQYYEKEERGRGNFPDRFSARQFPNYSSELNVNALLLGDSALYLCASSLTSGGQETQYFGPGTRLLVL.